This is a list of T cell receptor beta chains from one sample in a study of a mutant IDH1 vaccine in newly diagnosed glioma. Produced via immunoSEQ multiplex PCR; TCRdb's table is partial and in-frame only. This sample has 30,000 or so clones, with more than 70% found just once. The antigens these receptors bind are not known. The specimen comprised PBMCs, sampled from a glioma patient whose treatment included an IDH1 peptide vaccine. The receptors stem from a man in his forties with glioma. Each CDR3 is given with its conserved first and last residue. D genes are given only for firm matches. The listing skips clone size in some rows; elsewhere it reads once, few, many or a size class.

abundance	v_gene	j_gene	d_gene	CDR3nt	CDR3aa
once	TRBV19	TRBJ1-6	-	TGTGCCAGTAGCGGGGGGACACCCCTCCACTTT	CASSGGTPLHF
-	TRBV4-1	TRBJ2-1	TRBD2	TGCGCCAGCAGCCGCCAGCTAGCGGATTACAATGAGCAGTTCTTC	CASSRQLADYNEQFF
-	TRBV10-3	TRBJ2-1	TRBD1	TGTGCCATCAGCCCTACCACGGGGACAGGGAGAAATGAGCAGTTCTTC	CAISPTTGTGRNEQFF
-	TRBV5-6	TRBJ2-3	TRBD2	TGTGCCAGCAGCAAGGCGGGGGGCCTCACAGATACGCAGTATTTT	CASSKAGGLTDTQYF
-	TRBV7-2	TRBJ1-5	-	TGTGCCAGCAGCTTAGCGCCAACAGGGAGGAGCAATCAGCCCCAGCATTTT	CASSLAPTGRSNQPQHF
-	TRBV28	TRBJ1-5	-	TGTGCCAGCAGTTTCGGGGTGGATCAGCCCCAGCATTTT	CASSFGVDQPQHF
few	TRBV25-1	TRBJ2-2	TRBD2	TGTGCCAGCAGTGACCCCGGGGGGGCAGCCGGGGAGCTGTTTTTT	CASSDPGGAAGELFF
-	TRBV4-3	TRBJ2-2	-	TGCGCCAGCAGCCGAATGACAGACACCGGGGAGCTGTTTTTT	CASSRMTDTGELFF
few	TRBV7-6	TRBJ1-1	-	TGTGCCAGCAGCTTAGGGGGGGTGAACACTGAAGCTTTCTTT	CASSLGGVNTEAFF
-	TRBV7-9	TRBJ2-2	-	TGTGCCAGCAGCCCATATAACACCGGGGAGCTGTTTTTT	CASSPYNTGELFF
-	TRBV4-3	TRBJ2-2	-	TGCGCCAGCAGCCCACGTGCCGGGGCGAACACCGGGGAGCTGTTTTTT	CASSPRAGANTGELFF
-	TRBV7-7	TRBJ2-7	-	TGTGCTAGCAGCCCCCGGGCAGGCCACCTCTACGAGCAGTACTTC	CASSPRAGHLYEQYF
-	TRBV2	TRBJ2-2	-	TGTGCCAGCAGTGGGGACGGATTAACGGGGACCGGGGAGCTGTTTTTT	CASSGDGLTGTGELFF
-	TRBV6-5	TRBJ2-7	TRBD2	TGTGCCACGCATAGCGGGCATAAATACGAGCAGTACTTC	CATHSGHKYEQYF
-	TRBV6-1	TRBJ1-5	-	TGTGCCAGCAGTGTTGCTCTCAATCAGCCCCAGCATTTT	CASSVALNQPQHF
once	TRBV28	TRBJ1-4	TRBD1	TGTGCCAGCACCTCGGGACAGGGTGGAGGAAAACTGTTTTTT	CASTSGQGGGKLFF
-	TRBV28	TRBJ1-2	TRBD1	TGTGCCAGCAGACCCGGACAGGGGGTTATCTATGGCTACACCTTC	CASRPGQGVIYGYTF
-	TRBV6-5	TRBJ1-3	-	TGTGCCAGCAGGCAAACGTCGGGGAGCACCATATATTTT	CASRQTSGSTIYF
-	TRBV10-3	TRBJ1-2	TRBD1	TGTGCCATCAGTCCGGGACAGGGGGCAAACGATGGCTACACCTTC	CAISPGQGANDGYTF
-	TRBV5-1	TRBJ2-3	-	TGCGCCAGCAGCTCGTACAACTATCAGGGCCGCACAGATACGCAGTATTTT	CASSSYNYQGRTDTQYF
-	TRBV7-3	TRBJ2-1	-	TGTGCCAGCAGCTTAAATTTTGGGGGTGAGCAGTTCTTC	CASSLNFGGEQFF
-	TRBV30	TRBJ1-3	TRBD1	TGTGCCTGGAGCAACAGGGGACCCATATATTTT	CAWSNRGPIYF
-	TRBV27	TRBJ1-2	-	TGTGCCAGCAGTTATAGCCCTGACTATGGCTACACCTTC	CASSYSPDYGYTF
-	TRBV29-1	TRBJ1-2	TRBD1	TGCAGCGTTGAAGGAGGACAGGGGGATGGCTACACCTTC	CSVEGGQGDGYTF
-	TRBV6-6	TRBJ2-1	TRBD2	TGTGCCAGCAGTTCCTCCCCCAGCGGGAGATACAATGAGCAGTTCTTC	CASSSSPSGRYNEQFF
-	TRBV7-9	TRBJ1-1	-	TGTGCCAGCAGCTTAGGGGGGTTGAACACTGAAGCTTTCTTT	CASSLGGLNTEAFF
-	TRBV7-9	TRBJ2-5	TRBD1	TGTGCCAGCAGCCCCTGGACAGGGAGATTCGGAACCCAGTACTTC	CASSPWTGRFGTQYF
-	TRBV5-1	TRBJ2-5	TRBD1	TGCGCCAGCAGGGTGACAGGGGGCGGAGAGACCCAGTACTTC	CASRVTGGGETQYF
-	TRBV6-6	TRBJ1-1	TRBD1	TGTGCCAGCAGTTCCTCGGACAGGGCCCTCGGTGAAGCTTTCTTT	CASSSSDRALGEAFF
-	TRBV7-9	TRBJ2-5	TRBD2	TGTGCCAGCAGCGCTCCGGGACTAGCGGGGAGCCAAGAGACCCAGTACTTC	CASSAPGLAGSQETQYF
-	TRBV7-6	TRBJ2-3	TRBD2	TGTGCCAGCAGCCCCGCGGGAGGCGGTAACCCACAAGGGTCGCAGTATTTT	CASSPAGGGNPQGSQYF
-	TRBV2	TRBJ2-2	-	TGTGCCAGCAGTGAAGGACAGGCTACCGGGGAGCTGTTTTTT	CASSEGQATGELFF
-	TRBV19	TRBJ2-6	-	TGTGCCAGTAGTAGTTCTGCGGCGTGGGGGGCCAACGTCCTGACTTTC	CASSSSAAWGANVLTF
-	TRBV6-5	TRBJ2-7	TRBD1	TGTGCCAGCAGTTACCAGGGGGTTGCCTACGAGCAGTACTTC	CASSYQGVAYEQYF
-	TRBV11-3	TRBJ2-5	-	TGTGCCAGCAGCACCGGCGCCGGAGGGGAGACCCAGTACTTC	CASSTGAGGETQYF
once	TRBV19	TRBJ2-2	-	TGTGCCAGTAGTACACGCAGGGTTAGCACCGGGGAGCTGTTTTTT	CASSTRRVSTGELFF
-	TRBV7-3	TRBJ2-5	-	TGTGCCAGCAGCTTAACGGGCCAGGGGCTAGAGACCCAGTACTTC	CASSLTGQGLETQYF
-	TRBV11-2	TRBJ2-2	TRBD1	TGTGCCAGCAGCTTAGCCGGGACAGGGGGTACCGGGGAGCTGTTTTTT	CASSLAGTGGTGELFF
-	TRBV19	TRBJ1-1	TRBD1	TGTGCCAGTAGATCGGGACAGACGAACACTGAAGCTTTCTTT	CASRSGQTNTEAFF
-	TRBV9	TRBJ1-1	-	TGTGCCAGCAGCCCACAGGGGAACACTGAAGCTTTCTTT	CASSPQGNTEAFF
-	TRBV15	TRBJ2-3	TRBD1	TGTGCCACCAGCAGTGGGGACAGGGACGTGAATACGCAGTATTTT	CATSSGDRDVNTQYF
-	TRBV15	TRBJ1-1	TRBD1	TGTGCCACCCGTTCCAGGGGGCGCGAATCTGAAGCTTTCTTT	CATRSRGRESEAFF
-	TRBV2	TRBJ1-5	-	TGTGCCAGCAGTGAAGAAGGAAGTTTTAGCAATCAGCCCCAGCATTTT	CASSEEGSFSNQPQHF
-	TRBV10-3	TRBJ2-5	TRBD2	TGTGCCATCAGTGAGCTAGCGGGGGTAGGCGAGACCCAGTACTTC	CAISELAGVGETQYF
-	TRBV6-5	TRBJ2-3	-	TGTGCCAGCAGAGGGACACATAGAACAGATACGCAGTATTTT	CASRGTHRTDTQYF
-	TRBV7-2	TRBJ2-1	-	TGTGCCAGCAGCTTATTGGGCAGGGGGGCGGGCCTTGAGCAGTTCTTC	CASSLLGRGAGLEQFF
-	TRBV10-3	TRBJ2-3	TRBD2	TGTGCCATCCGGGGGGACACAGATACGCAGTATTTT	CAIRGDTDTQYF
-	TRBV27	TRBJ2-7	TRBD2	TGTGCCAGCAGCTATATTCGGACTAGCGGAAGATACGAGCAGTACTTC	CASSYIRTSGRYEQYF
-	TRBV11-3	TRBJ2-1	TRBD1	TGTGCCAGCAGCTCCACGACAGGGGGGACGGAGCAGTTCTTC	CASSSTTGGTEQFF
-	TRBV29-1	TRBJ2-5	TRBD2	TGCAGCGTTGCGACTAGCGGGGGACGAGAGACCCAGTACTTC	CSVATSGGRETQYF
-	TRBV7-2	TRBJ1-5	-	TGTGCCAGCAGCCCCCGGGGGGATATGGTCAATCAGCCCCAGCATTTT	CASSPRGDMVNQPQHF
-	TRBV25-1	TRBJ1-6	-	TGTGCCAGCAACTACATCCGGGATCCACCCCTCCACTTT	CASNYIRDPPLHF
-	TRBV18	TRBJ2-1	-	TGTGCCAGCTCATCGGACAAGCCGTTGGGGCATGAGCAGTTCTTC	CASSSDKPLGHEQFF
-	TRBV27	TRBJ2-1	TRBD2	TGTGCCAGCAGCCCCCGAGGCGGGGGGGCATATGAGCAGTTCTTC	CASSPRGGGAYEQFF
few	TRBV7-8	TRBJ2-4	TRBD1	TGTGCCAGCAGCTCAATAGGGGGCGGAAACATTCAGTACTTC	CASSSIGGGNIQYF
-	TRBV11-3	TRBJ2-1	-	TGTGCCAGCAGCTTAAACGGCGAAGGGGACAATGAGCAGTTCTTC	CASSLNGEGDNEQFF